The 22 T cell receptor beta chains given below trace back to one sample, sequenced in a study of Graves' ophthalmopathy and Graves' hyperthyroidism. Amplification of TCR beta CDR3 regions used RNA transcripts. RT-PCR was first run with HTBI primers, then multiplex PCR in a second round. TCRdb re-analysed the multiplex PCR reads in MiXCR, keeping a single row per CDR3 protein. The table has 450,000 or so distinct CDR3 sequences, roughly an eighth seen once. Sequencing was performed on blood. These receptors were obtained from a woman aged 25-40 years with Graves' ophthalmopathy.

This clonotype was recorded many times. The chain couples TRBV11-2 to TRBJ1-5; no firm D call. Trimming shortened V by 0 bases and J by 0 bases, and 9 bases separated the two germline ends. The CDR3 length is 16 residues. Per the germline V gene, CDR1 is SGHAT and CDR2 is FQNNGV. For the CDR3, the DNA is TGTGCCAGCAGCTTAGATCCCCAGAGTAGCAATCAGCCCCAGCATTTT. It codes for CASSLDPQSSNQPQHF.

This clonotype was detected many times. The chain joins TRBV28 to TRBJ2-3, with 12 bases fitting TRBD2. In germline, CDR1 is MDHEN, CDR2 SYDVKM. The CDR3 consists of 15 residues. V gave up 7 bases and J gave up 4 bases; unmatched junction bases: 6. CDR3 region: CASTRLAGDADTQYF. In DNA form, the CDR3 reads TGTGCCAGCACCAGACTAGCGGGAGACGCAGATACGCAGTATTTT.

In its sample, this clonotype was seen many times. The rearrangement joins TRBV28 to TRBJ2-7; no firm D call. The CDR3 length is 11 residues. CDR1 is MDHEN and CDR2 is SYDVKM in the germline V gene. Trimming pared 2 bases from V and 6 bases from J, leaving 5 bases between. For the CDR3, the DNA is TGTGCCAGCAGTTTACGAAGCGAGCAGTACTTC. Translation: CASSLRSEQYF.

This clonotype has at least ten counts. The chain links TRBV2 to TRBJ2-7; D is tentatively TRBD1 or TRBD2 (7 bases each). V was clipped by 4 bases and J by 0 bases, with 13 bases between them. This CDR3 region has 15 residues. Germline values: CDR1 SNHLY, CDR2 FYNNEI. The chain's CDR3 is CASSGAGQSSYEQYF. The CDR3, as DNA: TGTGCCAGCAGTGGAGCGGGACAGAGCTCCTACGAGCAGTACTTC.

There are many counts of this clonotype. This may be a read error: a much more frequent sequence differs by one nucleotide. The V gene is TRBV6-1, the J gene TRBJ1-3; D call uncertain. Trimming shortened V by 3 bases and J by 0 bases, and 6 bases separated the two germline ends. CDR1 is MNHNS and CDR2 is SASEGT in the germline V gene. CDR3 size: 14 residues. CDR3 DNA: TGTGCCAGCAGTGATACTCTCTCTGGAAACACCATATATTTT. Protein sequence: CASSDTLSGNTIYF.

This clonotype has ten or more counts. CDR3 amino acids: CAITHGGGEQYF. DNA for the CDR3: TGTGCCATCACGCACGGTGGAGGGGAGCAGTACTTC. This rearrangement joins TRBV10-3 to TRBJ2-7; perhaps TRBD2 as D (6 bases). Germline lookup yields CDR1 ENHRY and CDR2 SYGVKD. V gave up 7 bases and J gave up 7 bases, with 14 bases separating them. The CDR3 totals 12 residues.

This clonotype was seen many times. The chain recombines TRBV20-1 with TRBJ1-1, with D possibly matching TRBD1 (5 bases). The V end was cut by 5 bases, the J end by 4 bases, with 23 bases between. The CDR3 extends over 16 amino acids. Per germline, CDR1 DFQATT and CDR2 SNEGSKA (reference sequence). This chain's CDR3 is CSAQGTGSGLTTEAFF. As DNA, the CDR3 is TGCAGTGCTCAAGGAACAGGATCTGGTTTAACCACTGAAGCTTTCTTT.

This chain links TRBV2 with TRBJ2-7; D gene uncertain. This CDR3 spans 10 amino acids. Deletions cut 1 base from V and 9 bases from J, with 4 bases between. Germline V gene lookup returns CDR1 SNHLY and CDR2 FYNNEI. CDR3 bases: TGTGCCAGCAGTGAAGGTGGGCAGTACTTC. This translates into CASSEGGQYF.

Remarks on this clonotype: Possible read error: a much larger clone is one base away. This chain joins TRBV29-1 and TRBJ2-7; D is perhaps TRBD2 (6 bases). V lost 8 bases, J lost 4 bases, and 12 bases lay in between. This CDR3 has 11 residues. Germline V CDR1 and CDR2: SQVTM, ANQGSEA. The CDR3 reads CSSGGRYEQYF. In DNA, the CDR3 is TGCAGCTCCGGAGGGAGGTACGAGCAGTACTTC.

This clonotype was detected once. The CDR3 DNA follows: TGTGCCAGCAGTCCCACCGGGACAACAAACACCGGGGAGCTGTTTTTT. Residues: CASSPTGTTNTGELFF. The chain combines TRBV6-1 with TRBJ2-2; D perhaps matches TRBD1 (6 bases). The V and J ends lost 5 bases and 2 bases respectively, with 15 bases between them. Germline V gene lookup returns CDR1 MNHNS and CDR2 SASEGT. The CDR3 contains 16 residues.

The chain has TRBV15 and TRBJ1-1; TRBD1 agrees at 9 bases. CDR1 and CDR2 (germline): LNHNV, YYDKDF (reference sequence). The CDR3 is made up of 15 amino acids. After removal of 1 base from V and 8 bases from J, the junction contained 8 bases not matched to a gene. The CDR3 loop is CATSRGQGVGEEAFF. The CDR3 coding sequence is TGTGCCACCAGCAGAGGACAGGGGGTAGGAGAGGAAGCTTTCTTT.

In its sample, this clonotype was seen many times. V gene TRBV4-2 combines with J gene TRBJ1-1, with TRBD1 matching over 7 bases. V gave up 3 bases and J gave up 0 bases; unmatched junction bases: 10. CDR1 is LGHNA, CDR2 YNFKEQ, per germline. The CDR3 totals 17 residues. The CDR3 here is CASSQLGQGQMNTEAFF. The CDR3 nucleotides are TGTGCCAGCAGCCAGTTGGGTCAGGGACAGATGAACACTGAAGCTTTCTTT.

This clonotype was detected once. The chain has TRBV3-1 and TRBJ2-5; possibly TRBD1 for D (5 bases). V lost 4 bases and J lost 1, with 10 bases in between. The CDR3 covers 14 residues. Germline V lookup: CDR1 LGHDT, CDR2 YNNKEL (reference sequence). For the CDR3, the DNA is TGTGCCAGCAGCCTTAGACAGCTCCAAGAGACCCAGTACTTC. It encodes CASSLRQLQETQYF.

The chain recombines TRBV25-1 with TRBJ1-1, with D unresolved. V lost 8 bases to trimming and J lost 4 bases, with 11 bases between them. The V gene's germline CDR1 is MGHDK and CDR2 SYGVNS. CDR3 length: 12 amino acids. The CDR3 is CASGRAGTEAFF. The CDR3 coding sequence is TGTGCCAGCGGCCGGGCCGGCACTGAAGCTTTCTTT.

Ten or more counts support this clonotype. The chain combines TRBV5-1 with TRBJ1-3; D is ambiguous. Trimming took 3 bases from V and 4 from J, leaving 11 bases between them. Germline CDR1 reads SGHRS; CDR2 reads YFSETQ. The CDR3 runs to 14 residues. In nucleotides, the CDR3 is TGCGCCAGCAGCTCTCAGGTGTCGGGAAACACCATATATTTT. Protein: CASSSQVSGNTIYF.

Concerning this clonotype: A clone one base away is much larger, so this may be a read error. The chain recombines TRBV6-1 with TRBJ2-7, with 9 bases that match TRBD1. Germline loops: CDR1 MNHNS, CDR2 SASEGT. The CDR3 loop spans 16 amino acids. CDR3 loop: CASSEEEGQGSYKQYF. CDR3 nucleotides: TGTGCCAGCAGTGAAGAAGAGGGACAGGGATCCTACAAGCAGTACTTC.

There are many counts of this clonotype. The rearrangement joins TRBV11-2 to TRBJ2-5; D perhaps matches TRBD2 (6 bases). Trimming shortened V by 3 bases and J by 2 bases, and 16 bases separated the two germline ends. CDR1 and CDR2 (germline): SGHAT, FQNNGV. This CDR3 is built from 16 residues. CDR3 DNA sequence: TGTGCCAGCAGCTTGGGGGGACTCAAATTACAAGAGACCCAGTACTTC. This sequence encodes CASSLGGLKLQETQYF.

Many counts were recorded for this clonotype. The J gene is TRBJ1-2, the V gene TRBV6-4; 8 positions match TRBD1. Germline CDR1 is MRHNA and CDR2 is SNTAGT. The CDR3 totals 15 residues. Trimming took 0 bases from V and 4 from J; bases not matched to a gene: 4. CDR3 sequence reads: CASSDSATGGYGYTF. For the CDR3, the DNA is TGTGCCAGCAGTGACTCCGCCACAGGGGGCTATGGCTACACCTTC.

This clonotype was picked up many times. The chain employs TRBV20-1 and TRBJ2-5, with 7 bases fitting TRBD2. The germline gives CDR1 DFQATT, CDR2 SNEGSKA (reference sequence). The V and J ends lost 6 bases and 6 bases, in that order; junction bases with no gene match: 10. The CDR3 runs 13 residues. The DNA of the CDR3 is TGCAGTGCCCCCACTGTGGGGGGGAAGACCCAGTACTTC. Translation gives CSAPTVGGKTQYF.

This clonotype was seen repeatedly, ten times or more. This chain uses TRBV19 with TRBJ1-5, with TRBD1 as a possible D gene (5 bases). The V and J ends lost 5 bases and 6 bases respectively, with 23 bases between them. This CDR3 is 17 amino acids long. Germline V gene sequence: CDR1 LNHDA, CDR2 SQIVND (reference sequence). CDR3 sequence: CASSSLFGQGETQPQHF. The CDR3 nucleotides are TGTGCCAGTAGTTCCCTCTTCGGGCAGGGCGAAACTCAGCCCCAGCATTTT.

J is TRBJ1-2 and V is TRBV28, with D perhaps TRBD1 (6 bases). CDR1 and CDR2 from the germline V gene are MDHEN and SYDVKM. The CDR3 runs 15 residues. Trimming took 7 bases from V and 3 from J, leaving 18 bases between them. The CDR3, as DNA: TGTGCCAGCATCGGGGGCGGGAATAAGGACTATGGCTACACCTTC. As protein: CASIGGGNKDYGYTF.

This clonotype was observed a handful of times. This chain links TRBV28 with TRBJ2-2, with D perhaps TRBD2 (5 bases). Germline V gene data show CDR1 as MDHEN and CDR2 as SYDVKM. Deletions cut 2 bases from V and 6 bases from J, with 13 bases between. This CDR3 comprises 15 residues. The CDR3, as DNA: TGTGCCAGCAGTTTAGCTCGCGGGCGGGCCGGGGAGCTGTTTTTT. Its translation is CASSLARGRAGELFF.